Below, 13 T cell receptor beta chains from the same sample are listed, as sequenced in a study of blood T cell repertoires in COVID-19. TCRdb's copy holds only in-frame clones and misses some; the assay was immunoSEQ multiplex PCR. Among more than 200,000 clones, roughly 90% were seen once, and the ten largest hold 2% to 2.5%. Material: peripheral blood. The receptors were sampled from a woman between 50 and 59 years old with acute or convalescent COVID-19.

As DNA, the CDR3 is TGTGCCAGTAGTCTTACAGGGCCAGGCGAGCAGTACTTC. Its translation is CASSLTGPGEQYF. The chain employs TRBV19 and TRBJ2-7; D perhaps matches TRBD1 (6 bases). The CDR3 covers 13 residues. Germline CDR1 is LNHDA and CDR2 is SQIVND (reference sequence). The V end lost 5 bases, the J end lost 6 bases, and 14 bases lay between the germline ends.

V is TRBV4-3 and J is TRBJ1-5, with a possible D match to TRBD1 (6 bases). The CDR3 spans 15 residues. V was trimmed by 4 bases and J by 3 bases, leaving 13 bases between them. Germline V gene data show CDR1 as LGHNA and CDR2 as YSLEER. The CDR3 loop is CASSRLGQLNQPQHF. The CDR3 DNA sequence: TGCGCCAGCAGCCGCTTAGGACAGCTCAATCAGCCCCAGCATTTT.

This sequence joins TRBV6-5 and TRBJ2-2; 7 bases align to TRBD1. CDR3 size: 14 residues. Trimming removed 2 bases from V and 4 bases from J; junction bases left unmatched: 1. The germline CDR1 and CDR2 sequences are MNHEY and SVGAGI. CDR3 coding DNA: TGTGCCAGCAGTTACAGGGGGCTCACCGGGGAGCTGTTTTTT. This translates into CASSYRGLTGELFF.

The rearrangement links TRBV6-5 to TRBJ1-1, with 7 bases matching TRBD1. This CDR3 has 13 residues. The V gene end was trimmed by 6 bases and the J gene end by 5 bases; junction bases not matched to a gene: 6. Germline V lookup: CDR1 MNHEY, CDR2 SVGAGI. The CDR3 is CASRRQGDTEAFF. In nucleotides, the CDR3 is TGTGCCAGCAGACGACAGGGAGATACTGAAGCTTTCTTT.

V gene TRBV5-8 combines with J gene TRBJ2-6; no clear D gene. Trimming left V 0 bases short and J 0 bases short, with 4 bases between. Germline lookup yields CDR1 SGHTS and CDR2 YDEGEE. This CDR3 has 15 amino acids. DNA for the CDR3: TGTGCCAGCAGCTTGGCTCTCTCTGGGGCCAACGTCCTGACTTTC. Protein: CASSLALSGANVLTF.

In this sample, this clone turned up once. The V call is TRBV6-5, the J call TRBJ1-1; no definite D call. The CDR3 runs 13 residues. V dropped 8 bases and J dropped 10 bases, with 20 bases sitting between them. Germline lookup yields CDR1 MNHEY and CDR2 SVGAGI. The DNA of the CDR3 is TGTGCCAGCGGGAGGGTGATAGAGGATTCAGCTTTCTTT. Translation: CASGRVIEDSAFF.

The chain carries TRBV4-1 and TRBJ1-3; D perhaps matches TRBD1 (5 bases). CDR1 and CDR2 from the germline V gene are MGHRA and YSYEKL. This CDR3 region has 16 residues. V was shortened by 0 bases and J by 2 bases, with 11 bases between the two germline ends. The CDR3 loop is CASSQERSRAGNTIYF. In DNA form, the CDR3 reads TGCGCCAGCAGCCAAGAAAGGAGCAGGGCTGGAAACACCATATATTTT.

This clone is a singleton in its sample. The chain links TRBV11-2 to TRBJ1-4, with D possibly being TRBD1 (5 bases). The V and J ends lost 1 base and 4 bases respectively, with 13 bases between them. The CDR3 length is 16 residues. Germline V gene sequence: CDR1 SGHAT, CDR2 FQNNGV. CDR3 protein: CASSLAGQGNNEKLFF. As DNA, the CDR3 is TGTGCCAGCAGCTTAGCTGGTCAGGGAAATAATGAAAAACTGTTTTTT.

The chain combines TRBV4-2 with TRBJ2-1; tentative D call: TRBD2 (5 bases). The CDR3 contains 16 residues. V was shortened by 2 bases and J by 9 bases, with 20 bases between the two germline ends. CDR1 is LGHNA and CDR2 is YNFKEQ in the germline V gene. The DNA for the CDR3 is TGTGCCAGCAGCCAATACTTATTCTCGGGGATAAGTGAGCAGTTCTTC. This encodes CASSQYLFSGISEQFF.

The genes are TRBV21-1 and TRBJ2-1; the D call of TRBD2 is as the table states it, not checked on the DNA. TRBV21-1 is a listed pseudogene. This CDR3 is 15 amino acids long. In DNA form, the CDR3 reads TGTGCCAGCAGCAAAGAACCGACTGTATTCAATGAGCAGTTCTTC. Protein product: CASSKEPTVFNEQFF.

The chain employs TRBV9 and TRBJ2-2; D perhaps matches TRBD1 (5 bases). The V end was cut by 3 bases, the J end by 1 base, with 7 bases between. Germline V gene sequence: CDR1 SGDLS, CDR2 YYNGEE. This CDR3 region has 14 residues. The CDR3: CASSAQVNTGELFF. The CDR3 DNA is TGTGCCAGCAGCGCACAGGTGAACACCGGGGAGCTGTTTTTT.

The chain uses TRBV12-5 and TRBJ2-1; 10 bases fit TRBD1. Germline V CDR1 and CDR2: LGHNT, FRNRAP. CDR3 length: 16 amino acids. Losses at the gene ends were 4 bases for V and 7 bases for J; bases not matched to a gene: 10. CDR3 sequence reads: CASGWGQGIVVNEQFF. The CDR3 DNA reads as TGTGCTAGTGGTTGGGGACAGGGGATCGTTGTAAATGAGCAGTTCTTC.

The chain employs TRBV4-2 and TRBJ1-5; TRBD1 matches at 7 bases. The CDR3 contains 15 residues. The trim removed 4 bases at V and 4 bases at J, leaving 7 bases unmatched. Germline CDR1 is LGHNA and CDR2 is YNFKEQ. The CDR3 sequence is CASSRSDRVNQPQHF. For the CDR3, the DNA is TGTGCCAGCAGCCGATCCGACAGGGTAAATCAGCCCCAGCATTTT.